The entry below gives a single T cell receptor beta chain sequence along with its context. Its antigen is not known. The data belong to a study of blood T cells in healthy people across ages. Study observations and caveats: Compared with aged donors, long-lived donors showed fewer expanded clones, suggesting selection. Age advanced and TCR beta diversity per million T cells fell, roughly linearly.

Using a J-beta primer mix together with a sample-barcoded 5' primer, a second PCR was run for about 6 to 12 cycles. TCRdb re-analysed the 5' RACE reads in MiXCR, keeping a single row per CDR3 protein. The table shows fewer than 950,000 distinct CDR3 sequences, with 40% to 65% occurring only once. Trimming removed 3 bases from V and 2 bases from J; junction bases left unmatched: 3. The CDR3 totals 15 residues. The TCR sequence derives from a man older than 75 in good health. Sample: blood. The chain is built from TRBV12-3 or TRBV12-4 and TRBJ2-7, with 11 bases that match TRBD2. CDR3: CASSFASGGTYEQYF. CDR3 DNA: TGTGCCAGCAGTTTCGCTAGCGGGGGGACCTACGAGCAGTACTTC.